This TCR beta chain stems from a study of identical twins. Study observations and caveats: Beta out-of-frame sequences showed weaker excess twin sharing.

Each CDR3 protein is one row after TCRdb ran MiXCR on the 5' RACE reads. This sample carries about 700,000 distinct CDR3 sequences, approximately 6.1% of them seen once, and the ten largest clones take under 2%. This CDR3 has 17 amino acids. Germline assignment: CDR1 SGHTA and CDR2 FQGTGA. V lost 0 bases and J lost 9; bases outside the gene matches: 8. This clonotype was seen at least ten times. Its antigen is not identified. This chain joins TRBV7-3 and TRBJ2-1; 13 positions match TRBD2. This sequence was found in a man aged 18 to 30 in good health. Sequenced sample: naive T cells sorted from blood. The CDR3 region is CASSLTPPLAGGSEQFF. In DNA form, the CDR3 reads TGTGCCAGCAGCTTAACTCCGCCACTAGCGGGAGGGAGTGAGCAGTTCTTC.